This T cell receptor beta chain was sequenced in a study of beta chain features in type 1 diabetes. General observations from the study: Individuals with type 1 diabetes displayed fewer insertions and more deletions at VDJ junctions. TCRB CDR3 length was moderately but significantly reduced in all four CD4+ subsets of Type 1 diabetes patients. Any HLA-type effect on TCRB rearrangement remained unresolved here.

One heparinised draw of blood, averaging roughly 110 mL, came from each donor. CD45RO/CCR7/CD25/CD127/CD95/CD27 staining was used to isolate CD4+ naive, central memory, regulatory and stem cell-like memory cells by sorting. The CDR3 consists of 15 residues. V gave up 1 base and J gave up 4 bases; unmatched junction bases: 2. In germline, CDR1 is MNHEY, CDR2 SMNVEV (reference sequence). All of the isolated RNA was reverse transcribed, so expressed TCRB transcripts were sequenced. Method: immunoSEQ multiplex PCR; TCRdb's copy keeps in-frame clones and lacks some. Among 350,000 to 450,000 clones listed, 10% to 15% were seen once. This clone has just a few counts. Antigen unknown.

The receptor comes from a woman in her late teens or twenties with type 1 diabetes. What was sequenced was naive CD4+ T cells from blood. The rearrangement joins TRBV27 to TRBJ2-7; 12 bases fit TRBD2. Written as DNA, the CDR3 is TGTGCCAGCAGTTTATTTCTAGCGGGAGGGTACGAGCAGTACTTC. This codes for CASSLFLAGGYEQYF.